A single sample gave rise to the 29 T cell receptor beta chains below, sequenced in a study of radiotherapy plus CTLA-4 blockade in lung cancer. Data came from immunoSEQ multiplex PCR; TCRdb stores just in-frame clones and leaves some out. The sample holds 35,000 to 40,000 clones, 72% seen once. Sequenced here: peripheral blood, sampled from a patient treated with radiotherapy plus ipilimumab. The receptors were sampled from a human donor with non-small cell lung cancer who had stable disease on radiotherapy plus ipilimumab.

In nucleotides, the CDR3 is TGTGCCAGCAGTTTAAGTCTAGGCTTGTGGTATGGCTACACCTTC. Protein sequence: CASSLSLGLWYGYTF. The chain links TRBV27 to TRBJ1-2; D uncertain. The V gene lost 2 bases and the J gene lost 5 bases, with 15 bases spanning the gap. This CDR3 is 15 amino acids long. Germline V gene lookup returns CDR1 MNHEY and CDR2 SMNVEV (reference sequence).

This clone was found once. The chain carries TRBV13 and TRBJ1-1, with TRBD1 matching over 7 bases. The CDR3 contains 18 residues. Germline CDR1 is PRHDT and CDR2 is FYEKMQ (reference sequence). V lost 3 bases to trimming and J lost 1 base; unmatched junction nucleotides: 14. The CDR3 DNA is TGTGCCAGCAGCTTCGACATAACAGGGGCGACCGGGAACACTGAAGCTTTCTTT. Translated, it gives CASSFDITGATGNTEAFF.

This chain joins TRBV14 and TRBJ1-6, with D maybe TRBD1 (6 bases). The CDR3 sequence is 17 residues long. The germline V gene has CDR1 SGHDN and CDR2 FVKESK. V lost 1 base and J 9 bases, leaving 19 bases between the germline ends. CDR3 nucleotides: TGTGCCAGCAGCCAAGTCGGCCAAAGGGGGTTTCGTTCACCCCTCCACTTT. It encodes CASSQVGQRGFRSPLHF. Complete variable domain (other parts from reference TRBV14 and TRBJ1-6): EAGVTQFPSHSVIEKGQTVTLRCDPISGHDNLYWYRRVMGKEIKFLLHFVKESKQDESGMPNNRFLAERTGGTYSTLKVQPAELEDSGVYFCASSQVGQRGFRSPLHFGNGTRLTVT.

V usage is TRBV5-1 and J usage is TRBJ2-7; 9 bases fit TRBD1. CDR3 length: 14 amino acids. Germline-derived CDR1 and CDR2 are SGHRS and YFSETQ. V lost 5 bases, J lost 6 bases, and 9 bases stayed unmatched. The CDR3 DNA sequence: TGCGCCAGCAGTACGGGACAGGGATTGTTCGAGCAGTACTTC. This codes for CASSTGQGLFEQYF.

The chain combines TRBV11-1 with TRBJ2-5, with D perhaps TRBD1 (5 bases). Per the germline V gene, CDR1 is SGHAT and CDR2 is FQDESV (reference sequence). V was trimmed by 2 bases and J by 4 bases, leaving 11 bases between them. CDR3 length: 14 residues. The DNA for the CDR3 is TGTGCCAGCAGCTTATACAGGTCCGCAGAGACCCAGTACTTC. Protein sequence: CASSLYRSAETQYF.

This sequence joins TRBV14 and TRBJ2-1, with 9 bases aligning to TRBD2. The CDR3 covers 13 residues. Trimming took 4 bases from V and 9 from J; bases not matched to a gene: 4. Germline CDR1 and CDR2: SGHDN and FVKESK. The CDR3 reads CASSRGLAIEQFF. DNA of the CDR3: TGTGCCAGCAGCCGCGGACTAGCGATTGAGCAGTTCTTC.

J is TRBJ2-7 and V is TRBV18, with 9 bases lining up with TRBD1. CDR3 length: 15 amino acids. With 0 bases clipped from V and 5 bases from J, the junction kept 5 bases outside the gene matches. The germline gives CDR1 KGHSH, CDR2 LQKENI. In DNA, the CDR3 is TGTGCCAGCTCACCACCCGGGACAGGGAGCCACGAGCAGTACTTC. Translated: CASSPPGTGSHEQYF.

J is TRBJ2-7 and V is TRBV6-6; 9 nucleotides align to TRBD1. The V gene's germline CDR1 is MNHNY and CDR2 SVGAGI (reference sequence). The ends lost 6 bases at V and 5 bases at J; junction bases unmatched: 5. This CDR3 spans 13 amino acids. CDR3 bases: TGTGCCAGCAGGGGGACAGGGTCCCACGAGCAGTACTTC. Translating it yields CASRGTGSHEQYF.

The genes are TRBV11-3 and TRBJ1-6; D is unresolved. The ends were cut back, 2 bases at V and 8 bases at J, with 7 bases in the middle. This CDR3 has 13 residues. Per germline, CDR1 SGHNT and CDR2 YENEEA. The CDR3 nucleotides read TGTGCCAGCAGCTTATACGGTGATTCACCCCTCCACTTT. It is translated as CASSLYGDSPLHF.

The V gene is TRBV10-3, the J gene TRBJ2-6; a weak D match, TRBD1 (5 bases). The CDR3 is 16 amino acids. The V gene lost 0 bases and the J gene lost 3 bases, with 9 bases spanning the gap. Germline CDR1 is ENHRY and CDR2 is SYGVKD. In nucleotides, the CDR3 is TGTGCCATCAGTGAGTCAGGGGCAGGTGGGGCCAACGTCCTGACTTTC. Translating it yields CAISESGAGGANVLTF.

The chain joins TRBV21-1 to TRBJ1-5. TRBV21-1 is given as a pseudogene. The CDR3 is 15 amino acids. The CDR3 sequence is CASSKMGGGNQPQHF. Here the CDR3 DNA reads TGTGCCAGCAGCAAAATGGGGGGTGGCAATCAGCCCCAGCATTTT.

The chain joins TRBV5-1 to TRBJ2-7; D perhaps matches TRBD2 (5 bases). The CDR3 contains 16 residues. Trimming shortened V by 3 bases and J by 4 bases, and 20 bases separated the two germline ends. Germline CDR1 and CDR2: SGHRS and YFSETQ. The CDR3: CASSYSDGDYWYEQYF. Here the CDR3 DNA reads TGCGCCAGCAGCTACTCGGACGGGGATTACTGGTACGAGCAGTACTTC.

In this sample, this clone turned up once. The chain couples TRBV10-1 to TRBJ2-1, with 9 bases aligning to TRBD2. The CDR3 runs to 16 residues. The germline CDR1 and CDR2 sequences are WNHNN and SYGVQD (reference sequence). V was pared by 4 bases and J by 0 bases, with 4 bases of the junction left unmatched. The CDR3 DNA follows: TGCGCCAGCAGTGGGTTTAGCGGGAGCTCCTACAATGAGCAGTTCTTC. Its translation is CASSGFSGSSYNEQFF.

The CDR3: CASRLAGSYNEQFF. DNA for the CDR3: TGCGCCAGCAGACTAGCGGGGTCCTACAATGAGCAGTTCTTC. This chain uses TRBV5-1 with TRBJ2-1, with 10 nucleotides matching TRBD2. V lost 5 bases, J lost 1 base, and 0 bases stayed unmatched. The germline V gene has CDR1 SGHRS and CDR2 YFSETQ. The CDR3 contains 14 residues. Based on the CDR3 plus reference TRBV5-1 and TRBJ2-1, the full variable domain is KAGVTQTPRYLIKTRGQQVTLSCSPISGHRSVSWYQQTPGQGLQFLFEYFSETQRNKGNFPGRFSGRQFSNSRSEMNVSTLELGDSALYLCASRLAGSYNEQFFGPGTRLTVL.

The gene calls are TRBV27 and TRBJ1-2, with a weak D call TRBD1 (5 bases). This CDR3 has 13 amino acids. V lost 9 bases and J lost 2, with 13 bases in between. CDR1 is MNHEY and CDR2 is SMNVEV in the germline V gene (reference sequence). DNA for the CDR3: TGTGCCAGTTCCTCGACAGCGAACTATGGCTACACCTTC. Protein: CASSSTANYGYTF.

This rearrangement joins TRBV2 to TRBJ2-5; D is unclear. Germline V lookup: CDR1 SNHLY, CDR2 FYNNEI. This CDR3 has 12 residues. The V end lost 8 bases, the J end lost 5 bases, and 12 bases lay between the germline ends. In nucleotides, the CDR3 is TGTGCCAGCTCACTGGGCATGGAGACCCAGTACTTC. Translation: CASSLGMETQYF.

This clone was counted only a few times. This chain joins TRBV4-3 and TRBJ2-3; maybe TRBD2 (7 bases). Germline-derived CDR1 and CDR2 are LGHNA and YSLEER. This CDR3 is 18 amino acids long. Trimming stripped 0 bases from V and 0 bases from J, with 16 bases between. The CDR3: CASSQDIRGAASTDTQYF. CDR3 nucleotides: TGCGCCAGCAGCCAAGATATTCGGGGGGCAGCTAGCACAGATACGCAGTATTTT.

The rearrangement joins TRBV25-1 to TRBJ1-6; 9 bases are a match to TRBD1. V shed 5 bases, J shed 5 bases, and the junction held 1 base outside the gene matches. In germline, CDR1 is MGHDK, CDR2 SYGVNS. This CDR3 region has 14 residues. The CDR3 nucleotides are TGTGCCAGCAGTTGGGACAGGGATAATTCACCCCTCCACTTT. Translated, it gives CASSWDRDNSPLHF.

V and J are TRBV10-3 and TRBJ2-3; 13 positions match TRBD2. This CDR3 has 17 amino acids. The V and J ends lost 6 bases and 3 bases, in that order; junction bases with no gene match: 9. From germline, CDR1 is ENHRY and CDR2 SYGVKD. The CDR3 DNA is TGTGCCATCAGCGGATCGACTAGCGGGGGGATGACAGATACGCAGTATTTT. Translating it yields CAISGSTSGGMTDTQYF.

The rearrangement joins TRBV20-1 to TRBJ1-2; the D is unclear. V was pared by 6 bases and J by 7 bases, with 12 bases between. The CDR3 has 11 residues. Germline assignment: CDR1 DFQATT and CDR2 SNEGSKA (reference sequence). CDR3 in amino acids: CSAPGDGGYTF. Written as DNA, the CDR3 is TGCAGTGCCCCTGGAGATGGTGGCTACACCTTC.

The V and J genes are TRBV11-1 and TRBJ2-3; 7 positions match TRBD2. The CDR3 runs 15 residues. V lost 5 bases to trimming and J lost 0 bases; unmatched junction nucleotides: 5. In germline, CDR1 is SGHAT, CDR2 FQDESV (reference sequence). The CDR3 region is CASSARGVSTDTQYF. The CDR3 DNA is TGTGCCAGCAGCGCACGGGGGGTTAGCACAGATACGCAGTATTTT.

The V call is TRBV11-3, the J call TRBJ1-3, with unresolved D. Germline-derived CDR1 and CDR2 are SGHNT and YENEEA. V was pared by 4 bases and J by 5 bases, with 6 bases between. The CDR3 is 12 residues long. The CDR3 region is CASSSGRNTIYF. CDR3 bases: TGTGCCAGCAGCTCCGGTAGAAACACCATATATTTT.

This clone was seen only once. The chain employs TRBV11-3 and TRBJ2-3, with D perhaps TRBD2 (6 bases). CDR1 is SGHNT, CDR2 YENEEA, per germline. This CDR3 has 15 residues. Between the trimmed V and J ends, which lost 5 bases and 4 bases, there was a span of 16 bases. This chain's CDR3 is CASSRGLFLADTQYF. Written as DNA, the CDR3 is TGTGCCAGCAGCCGGGGACTCTTCCTGGCAGATACGCAGTATTTT.

V usage is TRBV6-5 and J usage is TRBJ2-2, with unresolved D. V was clipped by 5 bases and J by 2 bases, with 12 bases between them. The CDR3 loop spans 15 amino acids. CDR1 is MNHEY and CDR2 is SVGAGI in the germline V gene. In nucleotides, the CDR3 is TGTGCCAGCAGTCCCCCAGGTCTTAACACCGGGGAGCTGTTTTTT. Protein: CASSPPGLNTGELFF.

The rearrangement links TRBV9 to TRBJ1-2; D perhaps matches TRBD1 (5 bases). The CDR3 has 13 residues. V was shortened by 4 bases and J by 14 bases, with 21 bases between the two germline ends. The germline gives CDR1 SGDLS, CDR2 YYNGEE. The CDR3 DNA is TGTGCCAGCAGCCCAAAAATGGGGGAGGGTGGAACCTTC. Translating it yields CASSPKMGEGGTF.

This clone showed up just once. This chain joins TRBV2 and TRBJ2-2; D is undetermined. Per the germline V gene, CDR1 is SNHLY and CDR2 is FYNNEI. V lost 3 bases and J 7 bases, leaving 15 bases between the germline ends. The CDR3 consists of 15 residues. The CDR3: CASSEQIVIGGELFF. CDR3 nucleotides: TGTGCCAGCAGTGAGCAGATCGTAATTGGCGGGGAGCTGTTTTTT.

The chain has TRBV29-1 and TRBJ2-2, with TRBD1 as a possible D gene (6 bases). V dropped 6 bases and J dropped 5 bases, with 10 bases sitting between them. CDR1 and CDR2 from the germline V gene are SQVTM and ANQGSEA. This CDR3 spans 12 amino acids. The CDR3 coding sequence is TGCAGCGTAGTGGGGACAACCGGGGAGCTGTTTTTT. This sequence encodes CSVVGTTGELFF.

The chain is built from TRBV7-2 and TRBJ1-2, with D maybe TRBD1 (5 bases). The length of the CDR3 is 15 residues. Trimming cost V 5 bases and J 4 bases, with 17 bases left between them. Germline-derived CDR1 and CDR2 are SGHTA and FQGNSA. For the CDR3, the DNA is TGTGCCAGCAGCCATGGGGGAGGGTGGGGCTATGGCTACACCTTC. This codes for CASSHGGGWGYGYTF.

The genes are TRBV11-3 and TRBJ2-5, with 7 nucleotides matching TRBD1. The V and J ends lost 8 bases and 5 bases, in that order; junction bases with no gene match: 5. The germline V gene has CDR1 SGHNT and CDR2 YENEEA. The CDR3 covers 12 residues. CDR3 in amino acids: CASARGRETQYF. The DNA of the CDR3 is TGTGCCAGCGCTAGGGGGCGGGAGACCCAGTACTTC.